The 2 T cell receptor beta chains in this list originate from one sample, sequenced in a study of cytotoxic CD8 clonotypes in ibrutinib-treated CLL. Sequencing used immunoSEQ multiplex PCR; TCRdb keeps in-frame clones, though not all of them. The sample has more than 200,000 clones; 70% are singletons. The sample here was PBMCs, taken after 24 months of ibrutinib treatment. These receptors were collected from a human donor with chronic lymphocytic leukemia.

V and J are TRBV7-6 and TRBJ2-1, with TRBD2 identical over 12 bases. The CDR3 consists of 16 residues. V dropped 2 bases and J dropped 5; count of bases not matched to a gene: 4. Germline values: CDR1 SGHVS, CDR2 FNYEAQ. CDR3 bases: TGTGCCAGCAGCTTACCGGGACTAGCGGGCCACAATGAGCAGTTCTTC. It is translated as CASSLPGLAGHNEQFF.

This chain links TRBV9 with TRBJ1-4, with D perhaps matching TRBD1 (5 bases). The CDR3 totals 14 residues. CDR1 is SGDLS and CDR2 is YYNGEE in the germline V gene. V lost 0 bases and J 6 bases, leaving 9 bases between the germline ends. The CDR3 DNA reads TGTGCCAGCAGCGTAGGTCGACAGTATGAAAAACTGTTTTTT. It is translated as CASSVGRQYEKLFF.